The entry below describes one TCR beta chain. This clone has more than one count but fewer than ten. The antigen it binds to is not known. The sample holds no much larger clone one base away, and base qualities are not on file. This specimen belongs to a study of OX40 agonist ivuxolimab in advanced cancers. About the full investigation: The costimulatory receptor OX40 (CD134) was targeted by ivuxolimab, a fully human IgG2 agonistic monoclonal antibody. A male proportion of 82.7% and a mean age of approximately 60 years, ranging from 23 to 79, were recorded for the dose-escalation cohort. Intravenous ivuxolimab was administered to patients every 2 weeks at six dose levels: 0.01, 0.1, 0.3, 1.5, 3 and 10 mg/kg. The monotherapy dose-escalation portion (N of about 50 patients) of the phase I ivuxolimab trial is reported in the paper. Prior anti-PD-1, anti-PD-L1 or anti-CTLA-4 therapy was permitted, and checkpoint inhibitors had been received by about two fifths of dose-escalation patients. Of the approximately 54 dose-escalation patients, hepatocellular carcinoma was present in approximately 20, melanoma in some 15, renal cell carcinoma in 9 and head and neck cancer in 9. The point of sequencing TCRbeta in the periphery was to test whether ivuxolimab changed TCR sequence diversity and drove clonal T-cell expansion. Partial responses occurred in three dose-escalation patients, of whom one had hepatocellular carcinoma and two had cutaneous melanoma.

Overall study outcomes, separate from this receptor: In the 0.1-3.0 mg/kg groups, partial responders were among the patients with the lowest normalized peripheral clonal expansion, particularly in CD8+ T cells. At doses of 0.1 to 3.0 mg/kg, clonal expansion of both CD4+ and CD8+ blood T cells was observed from baseline to week 6. Low levels of normalized T-cell clonal expansion were also seen in some patients who did not respond. After ivuxolimab, more expanded clones were found on average in CD8+ T cells than in CD4+ T cells. Antigen specificity was not determined for the clonally expanded peripheral T cells.

For sequencing of the TCRbeta CDR3 region, genomic DNA was extracted from the sorted cells. TCRbeta CDR3 regions were sequenced using the immunoSEQ Assay. The source is immuneACCESS, and TCRdb retained only in-frame sequences with V and J called. Part of the clones is not carried over; for the studies checked, unresolved V genes explain less than half of this, and the remainder is unexplained. This sample lists approximately 71,000 clones; roughly 89% were detected once. Around 0.78% of the sample rests with the top ten. The trial excluded patients who had a history of autoimmune disease or were on systemic immunosuppression. Peripheral blood for TCR sequencing was collected from all dose cohorts at baseline, on cycle 4 day 1, and on cycle 7 day 1. The samples were taken from a phase I, first-in-human, multicenter, open-label dose-escalation trial of ivuxolimab. Adults with locally advanced or metastatic melanoma, renal cell, hepatocellular, or head and neck squamous cell carcinoma were enrolled in the trial. Before TCR sequencing, CD4+ and CD8+ T cells were separately sorted from peripheral blood.

This clonotype was obtained from an adult with an advanced solid tumor such as melanoma, head and neck, liver or kidney cancer. The source material was CD4+ or CD8+ T cells sorted from blood, sampled in a trial of the OX40 agonist ivuxolimab.

The nucleotide sequence reads as follows: TGCAGCGTTGAAGATACACCTCGGGGGGATGGCGGCTACACCTTC. It is translated as CSVEDTPRGDGGYTF. In this chain, TRBV29-1 is recombined with TRBJ1-2; the best D guess is TRBD1, with 5 bases matching. Measured from the cysteine to the phenylalanine, the CDR3 is 15 residues long. This entry keeps only the CDR3 DNA: 45 bases, framed from base 1. As encoded in the germline V gene, CDR1 is SQVTM while CDR2 is ANQGSEA. V and J lose 0 bases and 8 bases, and a span of 19 bases separates them.